Listed here are 29 T cell receptor beta chains from one sample, sequenced in a study of blood T cell repertoires in COVID-19. Libraries were prepared by immunoSEQ multiplex PCR; TCRdb keeps only in-frame clonotypes and omits some of them. Altogether 250,000 to 400,000 clones are present, roughly 90% being singletons, with the ten largest covering 2.5% to 3.5%. Sequencing was done on a sample of peripheral blood. These receptors came from a woman in her twenties or thirties with COVID-19, enrolled during active disease.

The rearrangement links TRBV7-3 to TRBJ2-5; D perhaps matches TRBD1 (6 bases). Looked up from germline, CDR1 is SGHTA and CDR2 is FQGTGA. This CDR3 has 14 amino acids. V was trimmed by 5 bases and J by 1 base, leaving 11 bases between them. Written as DNA, the CDR3 is TGTGCCAGCAGCACCGGACAGCCCCAAGAGACCCAGTACTTC. It yields the protein CASSTGQPQETQYF.

Turning to this clone: Additional DNA sequences in this sample encode the identical CDR3. The chain recombines TRBV5-4 with TRBJ2-7, with D possibly being TRBD2 (5 bases). This CDR3 is built from 12 residues. Germline V CDR1 and CDR2: SGHNT, YYREEE (reference sequence). With 0 bases removed from V and 6 bases from J, the gap between germline ends came to 7 bases. The CDR3 loop is CASSLAGSEQYF. CDR3 nucleotides: TGTGCCAGCAGCTTGGCGGGGTCCGAGCAGTACTTC.

This sequence joins TRBV25-1 and TRBJ1-6, with unresolved D. CDR1 and CDR2 (germline): MGHDK, SYGVNS. This CDR3 has 14 amino acids. The germline V and J ends were trimmed by 1 base and 11 bases, with 12 bases remaining between them. The chain's CDR3 is CASSESGYQTPLHF. The CDR3 nucleotides are TGTGCCAGCAGTGAATCGGGGTACCAGACACCCCTCCACTTT.

Comments on this clone: This sample also contains other DNA sequences that code for the same CDR3. The chain combines TRBV18 with TRBJ1-6; the D is unclear. The length of the CDR3 is 16 residues. The germline V gene encodes CDR1 KGHSH and CDR2 LQKENI. The V end was cut by 3 bases, the J end by 5 bases, with 14 bases between. This CDR3 is CASSPRAGGNNSPLHF. Written as DNA, the CDR3 is TGTGCCAGCTCACCGCGGGCTGGCGGGAATAATTCACCCCTCCACTTT.

The genes are TRBV9 and TRBJ2-5, with no clear D. The CDR3 consists of 15 residues. Between the trimmed V and J ends, which lost 0 bases and 1 base, there was a span of 10 bases. Per germline, CDR1 SGDLS and CDR2 YYNGEE. This chain's CDR3 is CASSVGTRVQETQYF. The CDR3 DNA reads TGTGCCAGCAGCGTAGGTACTCGGGTCCAAGAGACCCAGTACTTC.

The chain carries TRBV11-2 and TRBJ2-1, with 11 bases identical to TRBD2. J was trimmed by 9 bases and V by 5 bases; bases with no gene match: 12. The CDR3 runs to 16 residues. The germline gives CDR1 SGHAT, CDR2 FQNNGV. CDR3 in DNA: TGTGCCAGCAGCCCTGAGGGGGGACTAGCGGTTGGTGAGCAGTTCTTC. Encoded protein: CASSPEGGLAVGEQFF. Full variable domain (missing parts from reference TRBV11-2 and TRBJ2-1): EAGVAQSPRYKIIEKRQSVAFWCNPISGHATLYWYQQILGQGPKLLIQFQNNGVVDDSQLPKDRFSAERLKGVDSTLKIQPAKLEDSAVYLCASSPEGGLAVGEQFFGPGTRLTVL.

This chain joins TRBV27 and TRBJ1-5; D is unresolved. Deletions cut 3 bases from V and 2 bases from J, with 8 bases between. CDR1 and CDR2 (germline): MNHEY, SMNVEV (reference sequence). This CDR3 comprises 14 residues. DNA of the CDR3: TGTGCCAGCAGTTTTTCCGGGGGCAATCAGCCCCAGCATTTT. This gives the protein CASSFSGGNQPQHF.

This chain uses TRBV7-9 with TRBJ2-2; 16 bases are shared with TRBD2. The CDR3 has 19 amino acids. Germline loops: CDR1 SEHNR, CDR2 FQNEAQ (reference sequence). With 0 bases clipped from V and 4 bases from J, the junction kept 5 bases outside the gene matches. This CDR3 is CASSLATGLAGGRTGELFF. In DNA form, the CDR3 reads TGTGCCAGCAGCTTAGCGACGGGACTAGCGGGAGGGCGCACCGGGGAGCTGTTTTTT.

This clone came up once. This rearrangement joins TRBV11-2 to TRBJ1-4, with D uncertain. There are 16 residues in the CDR3. Trimming took off 0 bases at V and 4 bases at J, with 12 bases between the two ends. CDR1 is SGHAT and CDR2 is FQNNGV in the germline V gene. CDR3 protein: CASSLEGGTVNEKLFF. The CDR3 DNA follows: TGTGCCAGCAGCTTAGAAGGTGGTACAGTTAATGAAAAACTGTTTTTT.

This clone was detected a few times. This chain uses TRBV29-1 with TRBJ2-1; the D is unclear. This CDR3 contains 14 residues. The germline gives CDR1 SQVTM, CDR2 ANQGSEA. V shed 5 bases and J shed 5 bases, with 16 bases lying between them. The CDR3 is CSVYPVLGDNEQFF. The CDR3 DNA sequence: TGCAGCGTTTACCCGGTTCTAGGAGACAATGAGCAGTTCTTC.

The V and J genes are TRBV9 and TRBJ2-5; D might be TRBD1 (6 bases). This CDR3 spans 16 amino acids. Looked up from germline, CDR1 is SGDLS and CDR2 is YYNGEE. Trimming cost V 0 bases and J 1 base, with 13 bases left between them. The CDR3 protein is CASSVGARGVQETQYF. CDR3 nucleotides: TGTGCCAGCAGCGTAGGTGCCAGGGGCGTCCAAGAGACCCAGTACTTC.

The V call is TRBV7-2, the J call TRBJ1-1, with D uncertain. Trimming left V 2 bases short and J 2 bases short, with 3 bases between. This CDR3 has 12 residues. The germline CDR1 and CDR2 sequences are SGHTA and FQGNSA. This chain's CDR3 is CASSLYNTEAFF. CDR3 DNA: TGTGCCAGCAGCTTATATAACACTGAAGCTTTCTTT.

The chain uses TRBV4-1 and TRBJ1-2; a possible D gene is TRBD1 (6 bases). This CDR3 is 15 amino acids long. CDR1 and CDR2 from the germline V gene are MGHRA and YSYEKL. V was shortened by 4 bases and J by 2 bases, with 14 bases between the two germline ends. The CDR3 nucleotides read TGCGCCAGCAGCCCTGAGGGACACTCCAACTATGGCTACACCTTC. Its translation is CASSPEGHSNYGYTF.

V is TRBV27 and J is TRBJ2-7; 7 bases are shared with TRBD2. Per germline, CDR1 MNHEY and CDR2 SMNVEV (reference sequence). The ends lost 3 bases at V and 0 bases at J; junction bases unmatched: 2. The CDR3 has 14 residues. The CDR3 DNA reads as TGTGCCAGCAGTTTTGGCGGGGGCTCCTACGAGCAGTACTTC. Translating gives CASSFGGGSYEQYF.

This chain joins TRBV2 and TRBJ1-2, with D perhaps TRBD1 (5 bases). Trimming shortened V by 4 bases and J by 7 bases, and 13 bases separated the two germline ends. CDR1 is SNHLY, CDR2 FYNNEI, per germline. There are 13 residues in the CDR3. Here the CDR3 DNA reads TGTGCCAGCAGTGCCGGGACTGCATTTGGCTACACCTTC. Translating gives CASSAGTAFGYTF. Drawing the rest from reference TRBV2 and TRBJ1-2, the complete variable domain is EPEVTQTPSHQVTQMGQEVILRCVPISNHLYFYWYRQILGQKVEFLVSFYNNEISEKSEIFDDQFSVERPDGSNFTLKIRSTKLEDSAMYFCASSAGTAFGYTFGSGTRLTVV.

V and J are TRBV6-2 or TRBV6-3 and TRBJ1-2; no clear D gene. The CDR3 extends over 13 amino acids. V lost 5 bases to trimming and J lost 3 bases, with 10 bases between them. Germline CDR1 reads MNHEY; CDR2 reads SVGEGT. CDR3 region: CASSKESDYGYTF. CDR3 coding DNA: TGTGCCAGCAGTAAGGAGTCTGACTATGGCTACACCTTC.

The rearrangement joins TRBV3-1 (or the pseudogene TRBV3-2) to TRBJ1-2; D remains ambiguous. Trimming shortened V by 3 bases and J by 5 bases, and 4 bases separated the two germline ends. Germline V lookup: CDR1 LGHDT, CDR2 YNNKEL (reference sequence). There are 11 residues in the CDR3. CDR3 DNA: TGTGCCAGCAGCCACACATATGGCTACACCTTC. This gives the protein CASSHTYGYTF.

This chain uses TRBV28 with TRBJ2-7, with D perhaps matching TRBD1 (6 bases). Trimming took off 9 bases at V and 0 bases at J, with 15 bases between the two ends. Germline V gene data show CDR1 as MDHEN and CDR2 as SYDVKM. The CDR3 length is 14 residues. Here the CDR3 reads CASHQTGSSYEQYF. CDR3 DNA sequence: TGTGCCAGTCACCAGACAGGTAGCTCCTACGAGCAGTACTTC.

This rearrangement joins TRBV10-2 to TRBJ1-1; D uncertain. The V and J ends lost 3 bases and 1 base respectively, with 6 bases between them. The CDR3 consists of 13 residues. Germline values: CDR1 WSHSY, CDR2 SAAADI. The CDR3 protein is CASSETENTEAFF. The DNA for the CDR3 is TGCGCCAGCAGTGAAACAGAGAACACTGAAGCTTTCTTT.

The V call is TRBV5-1, the J call TRBJ2-1, with TRBD1 matching over 8 bases. The CDR3 is 16 amino acids. V was clipped by 3 bases and J by 9 bases; unmatched bases: 14. The germline V gene encodes CDR1 SGHRS and CDR2 YFSETQ. CDR3 region: CASSSDRVGLGGEQFF. CDR3 coding DNA: TGCGCCAGCAGCTCGGACAGGGTGGGATTGGGTGGTGAGCAGTTCTTC.

This chain links TRBV5-4 with TRBJ2-5; 13 bases map to TRBD2. Germline V lookup: CDR1 SGHNT, CDR2 YYREEE (reference sequence). Germline trimming cut 3 bases from V and 2 bases from J; bases unmatched to any gene: 7. CDR3 length equals 17 residues. The CDR3 DNA reads TGTGCCAGCAGCTCCAACTCACTAGCGGGAGGGCAAGAGACCCAGTACTTC. This encodes CASSSNSLAGGQETQYF.

The chain has TRBV6-1 and TRBJ2-2; 7 bases match TRBD1. The CDR3 is made up of 17 amino acids. The J segment lost 3 bases and the V segment lost 2 bases, leaving 9 bases of the junction unmatched. Germline values: CDR1 MNHNS, CDR2 SASEGT. The CDR3 loop reads CASSEMRGTAHTGELFF. The CDR3 DNA reads as TGTGCCAGCAGTGAAATGAGAGGGACAGCCCACACCGGGGAGCTGTTTTTT.

CDR3 protein: CATGDYGYTF. As DNA, the CDR3 is TGTGCCACCGGGGACTATGGCTACACCTTC. The V call is TRBV30, the J call TRBJ1-2; unclear D gene. V was trimmed by 8 bases and J by 3 bases, leaving 7 bases between them. The CDR3 loop spans 10 amino acids. In germline, CDR1 is GTSNPN, CDR2 SVGIG (reference sequence).

The V and J genes are TRBV4-1 and TRBJ1-6, with a tentative D call TRBD1 (6 bases). Germline assignment: CDR1 MGHRA and CDR2 YSYEKL. CDR3 length: 17 amino acids. Trimming shortened V by 0 bases and J by 9 bases, and 18 bases separated the two germline ends. The CDR3 loop is CASSQDFLQGSGSPLHF. The CDR3 region has the DNA TGCGCCAGCAGCCAAGATTTCCTTCAGGGGTCGGGTTCACCCCTCCACTTT.

J is TRBJ1-4 and V is TRBV28; a possible D gene is TRBD1 (6 bases). Germline lookup yields CDR1 MDHEN and CDR2 SYDVKM. The CDR3 consists of 13 residues. V lost 3 bases and J 8 bases, leaving 10 bases between the germline ends. CDR3 protein: CASSFGGREKLFF. CDR3 DNA sequence: TGTGCCAGCAGTTTCGGGGGGCGGGAAAAACTGTTTTTT.

This chain links TRBV12-3 or TRBV12-4 with TRBJ1-1; 9 bases fit TRBD1. Losses at the gene ends were 7 bases for V and 6 bases for J; bases not matched to a gene: 6. CDR3 length: 13 amino acids. In DNA, the CDR3 is TGTGCCAGCACCTTAACAGGGGGCTCTGAAGCTTTCTTT. Amino acid sequence: CASTLTGGSEAFF.

This rearrangement joins TRBV5-1 to TRBJ1-4; no reliable D call. Trimming took 3 bases from V and 2 from J, leaving 2 bases between them. This CDR3 has 12 amino acids. Germline CDR1 is SGHRS and CDR2 is YFSETQ. CDR3 bases: TGCGCCAGCAGCTCTACTAATGAAAAACTGTTTTTT. Residues: CASSSTNEKLFF.

The chain has TRBV7-2 and TRBJ1-2, with a tentative D call TRBD1 (6 bases). The germline gives CDR1 SGHTA, CDR2 FQGNSA. V lost 5 bases, J lost 5 bases, and 15 bases lay in between. This CDR3 region has 14 residues. The CDR3 spells CASSLRTETYGYTF. As DNA, the CDR3 is TGTGCCAGCAGCCTACGGACAGAGACATATGGCTACACCTTC.

The rearrangement uses TRBV14 and TRBJ2-5; weak D call: TRBD2 (5 bases). Trimming removed 2 bases from V and 2 bases from J, with 9 bases in between. In germline, CDR1 is SGHDN, CDR2 FVKESK. The CDR3 covers 14 residues. The CDR3 spells CASSQSRGQETQYF. CDR3 bases: TGTGCCAGCAGCCAAAGCCGGGGTCAAGAGACCCAGTACTTC.